Reported below is one T cell receptor beta chain. The data stem from a study of shared clonotypes between healthy human individuals. The assay was immunoSEQ multiplex PCR, and TCRdb's table has in-frame clones only and misses some. This table has roughly 400,000 clones, about 96% appearing once. Germline V CDR1 and CDR2: LNHDA, SQIVND (reference sequence). The junction had 5 bases not matched to a gene; V was cut back by 6 bases and J by 3 bases. The CDR3 length is 13 residues. Sequenced: memory CD8+ T cells sorted from blood. Stated subset: CD45RO+ cells pooled with CCR7-negative TemRA cells. The chain carries TRBV19 and TRBJ2-7; TRBD2 matches at 7 bases. This receptor was obtained from a young man in good health. The chain's CDR3 is CASRGGNLYEQYF. CDR3 in DNA: TGTGCCAGTAGGGGGGGGAACCTCTACGAGCAGTACTTC.